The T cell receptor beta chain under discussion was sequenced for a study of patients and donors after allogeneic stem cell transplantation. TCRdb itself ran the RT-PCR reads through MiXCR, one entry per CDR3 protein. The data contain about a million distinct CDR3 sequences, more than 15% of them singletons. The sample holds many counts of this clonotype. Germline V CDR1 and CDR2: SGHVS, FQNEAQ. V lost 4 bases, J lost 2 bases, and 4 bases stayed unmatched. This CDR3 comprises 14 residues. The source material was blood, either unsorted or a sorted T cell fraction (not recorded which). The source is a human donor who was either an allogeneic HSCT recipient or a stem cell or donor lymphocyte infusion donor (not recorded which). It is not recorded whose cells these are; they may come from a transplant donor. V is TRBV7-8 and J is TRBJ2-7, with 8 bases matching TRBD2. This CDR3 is CASSSGTRAYEQYF. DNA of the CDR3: TGTGCCAGCAGCTCCGGGACTAGAGCCTACGAGCAGTACTTC.